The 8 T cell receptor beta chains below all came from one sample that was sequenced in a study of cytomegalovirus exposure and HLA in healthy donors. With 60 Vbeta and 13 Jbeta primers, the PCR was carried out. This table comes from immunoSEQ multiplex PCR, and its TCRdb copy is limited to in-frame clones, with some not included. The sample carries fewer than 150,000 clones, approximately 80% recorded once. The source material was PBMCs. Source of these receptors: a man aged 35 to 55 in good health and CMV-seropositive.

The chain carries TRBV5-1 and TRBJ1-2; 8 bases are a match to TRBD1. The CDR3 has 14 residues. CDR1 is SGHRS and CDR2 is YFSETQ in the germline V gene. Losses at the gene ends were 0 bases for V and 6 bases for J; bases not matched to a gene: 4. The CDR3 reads CASSLAVTGDGYTF. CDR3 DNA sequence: TGCGCCAGCAGCTTGGCCGTGACAGGGGATGGCTACACCTTC.

CDR3 nucleotides: TGTGCCAGCAGCGCTAGGGGTTATGAGCAGTTCTTC. Protein: CASSARGYEQFF. The rearrangement uses TRBV9 and TRBJ2-1, with TRBD1 as a possible D gene (5 bases). The V gene lost 3 bases and the J gene lost 8 bases, with 9 bases spanning the gap. CDR1 SGDLS and CDR2 YYNGEE come from the germline V gene. This CDR3 has 12 amino acids.

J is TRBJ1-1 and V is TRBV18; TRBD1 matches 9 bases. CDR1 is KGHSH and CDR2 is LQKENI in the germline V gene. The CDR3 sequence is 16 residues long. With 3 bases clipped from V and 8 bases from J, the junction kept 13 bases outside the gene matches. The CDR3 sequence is CASSPQEGQGRREAFF. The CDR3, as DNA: TGTGCCAGCTCACCCCAAGAGGGACAGGGCCGGAGAGAAGCTTTCTTT.

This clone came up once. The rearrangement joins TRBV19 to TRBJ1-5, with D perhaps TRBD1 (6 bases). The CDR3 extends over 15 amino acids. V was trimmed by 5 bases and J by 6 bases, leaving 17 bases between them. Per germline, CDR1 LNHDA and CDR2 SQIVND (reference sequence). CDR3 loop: CASSWDMGSGQPQHF. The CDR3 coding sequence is TGTGCCAGTAGTTGGGACATGGGGTCGGGTCAGCCCCAGCATTTT.

The DNA of the CDR3 is TGCAGCGTTGACCGGCGGACTATGGGCTACACCTTC. Protein: CSVDRRTMGYTF. This sequence joins TRBV29-1 and TRBJ1-2, with no clear D. The CDR3 extends over 12 amino acids. V was clipped by 3 bases and J by 8 bases, with 13 bases between them. Germline V gives CDR1 SQVTM, CDR2 ANQGSEA.

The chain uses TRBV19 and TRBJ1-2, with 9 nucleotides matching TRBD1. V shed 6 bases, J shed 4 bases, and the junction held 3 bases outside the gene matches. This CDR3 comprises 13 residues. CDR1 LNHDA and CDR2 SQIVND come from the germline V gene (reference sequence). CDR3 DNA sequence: TGTGCCAGTAGGCCGACAGGGGGCTATGGCTACACCTTC. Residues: CASRPTGGYGYTF. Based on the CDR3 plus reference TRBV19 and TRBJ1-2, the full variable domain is DGGITQSPKYLFRKEGQNVTLSCEQNLNHDAMYWYRQDPGQGLRLIYYSQIVNDFQKGDIAEGYSVSREKKESFPLTVTSAQKNPTAFYLCASRPTGGYGYTFGSGTRLTVV.

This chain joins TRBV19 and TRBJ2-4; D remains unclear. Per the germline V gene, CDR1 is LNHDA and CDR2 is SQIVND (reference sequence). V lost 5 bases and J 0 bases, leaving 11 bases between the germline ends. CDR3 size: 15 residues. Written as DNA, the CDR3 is TGTGCCAGTAGTCCTCGAGCCCTAGCCAAAAACATTCAGTACTTC. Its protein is CASSPRALAKNIQYF.

The DNA for the CDR3 is TGTGCCAGTAGTATTTTCGGGGGGACCCGCACAGATACGCAGTATTTT. It is translated as CASSIFGGTRTDTQYF. The chain has TRBV19 and TRBJ2-3, with 7 positions matching TRBD2. This CDR3 has 16 amino acids. Germline V CDR1 and CDR2: LNHDA, SQIVND (reference sequence). V lost 3 bases and J lost 1; bases outside the gene matches: 7.